This T cell receptor (beta chain) emerged from a study of identical twins (dated by TCRdb to 2016 to 2017). As for the study more broadly: TCR alpha and beta repertoires from monozygotic twins, unrelated adults of various ages and cord blood were deep-sequenced to test whether fetal clonotypes persist. Replicate twin experiments were performed at different times using different library preparation protocols to rule out contamination. Overall study results and their limits: Out-of-frame TCR alpha sequences shared between twins showed an excess of low generation-probability sequences compared with coincidental sharing between unrelated individuals. Because the same donors could not be followed over many years, the conclusions depended on cross-sectional statistical analysis. Zero-insertion analyses could be partly confounded by invariant T cells such as MAIT and iNKT, though diverse VJ usage argued against such confounding for most clonotypes. In beta out-of-frame sequences, excess twin sharing was weaker, because having fewer shared sequences lowered the signal-to-noise ratio. Fewer insertions were carried by abundant cord blood beta clonotypes; a weaker similar trend was observed in young adult naive repertoires, while no such trend was observed in memory repertoires. In monozygotic twins, out-of-frame TCR alpha sharing was systematically underestimated by recombination models, although the models agreed with sharing between unrelated individuals.

The method behind the library was 5' RACE. Sequenced on an Illumina HiSeq 2000. A universal primer binding site was added through template switching, and the final cDNA carried a unique molecular identifier so that TCR cDNA molecules could be counted accurately. Specific primers in the conserved constant-segment region were used to synthesize first-strand cDNA for the TCR alpha and beta chains. To control for contamination, every cDNA library carried two barcodes: a SMART-Mk sample barcode plus Illumina barcodes. Two successive PCR steps introduced TruSeq adapter sequences along with Illumina sample barcodes. The TCR alpha and beta cDNA libraries were sequenced on the Illumina HiSeq platform using custom primers. The original pipeline was this. Unique molecular identifiers were extracted from raw reads with MiGEC, and CDR3 positions were determined with MiXCR. Recombination models were inferred per individual with the repgenHMM and IGoR tools using an EM algorithm. The tcR package in R was used for shared clonotype analysis, with sharing normalized by the product of cloneset sizes. To study raw recombination free of thymic and clonal selection effects, out-of-frame nonproductive sequences were analyzed. TCRdb itself trimmed the public reads at Q25 with fastp, ran MiXCR and retained productive beta chains. Under each unique CDR3 protein, matching rows form one entry showing the most common genes and DNA. The V and J calls here are based on TCRdb, not the publication. The sample table contains about 700,000 distinct CDR3 sequences; only one count was recorded for 8.5% to 9.5% of them. 0.98% of the sample is held by the ten biggest clonotypes.

About this clonotype itself: The antigen this receptor binds is unknown. No much larger clone is present one base from it, and per-base qualities are unavailable.

The junction shows trimming of 1 base on V and 7 bases on J, plus 11 bases between the germline ends. Per the germline V gene (reference sequence), LNHNV is the CDR1 and YYDKDF is the CDR2. The CDR3 runs 14 amino acids, cysteine and phenylalanine included. Only the CDR3 region is kept as DNA, spanning 42 bases read in frame from base 1. Every donor was a healthy Caucasian. Three pairs of female monozygotic twins, all aged roughly 18 to 29 years, were included in the twin cohort. Peripheral blood mononuclear cells were used as the source from which RNA for TCR libraries was isolated. These data were likewise used in another study, on yellow fever vaccine responses in identical twins. As that second paper reports: The authors reported that the T cell response to vaccination in identical twins appeared partly convergent and partly personalized. The study precisely tracked vaccine-responding T cell clones in identical twins.

Sequencing was carried out using PBMCs. The chain is made from TRBV15 and TRBJ1-5; no D gene call is confident. This sequence was found in a woman aged 18 to 35 in good health. The CDR3 region has the sequence CATSRAGVGQPQHF. The DNA sequence is TGTGCCACCAGCAGAGCTGGGGTAGGCCAGCCCCAGCATTTT.